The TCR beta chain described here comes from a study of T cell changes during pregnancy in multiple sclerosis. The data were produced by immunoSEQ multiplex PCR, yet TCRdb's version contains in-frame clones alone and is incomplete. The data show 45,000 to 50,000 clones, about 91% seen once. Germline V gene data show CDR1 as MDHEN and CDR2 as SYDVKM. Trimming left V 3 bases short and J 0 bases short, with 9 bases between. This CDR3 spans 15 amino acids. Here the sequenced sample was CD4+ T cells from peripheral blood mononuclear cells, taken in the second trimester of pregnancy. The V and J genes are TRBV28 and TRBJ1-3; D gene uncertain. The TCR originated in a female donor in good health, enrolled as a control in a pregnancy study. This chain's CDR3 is CASSFRVSSGNTIYF. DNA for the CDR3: TGTGCCAGCAGTTTTCGGGTCAGCTCTGGAAACACCATATATTTT.